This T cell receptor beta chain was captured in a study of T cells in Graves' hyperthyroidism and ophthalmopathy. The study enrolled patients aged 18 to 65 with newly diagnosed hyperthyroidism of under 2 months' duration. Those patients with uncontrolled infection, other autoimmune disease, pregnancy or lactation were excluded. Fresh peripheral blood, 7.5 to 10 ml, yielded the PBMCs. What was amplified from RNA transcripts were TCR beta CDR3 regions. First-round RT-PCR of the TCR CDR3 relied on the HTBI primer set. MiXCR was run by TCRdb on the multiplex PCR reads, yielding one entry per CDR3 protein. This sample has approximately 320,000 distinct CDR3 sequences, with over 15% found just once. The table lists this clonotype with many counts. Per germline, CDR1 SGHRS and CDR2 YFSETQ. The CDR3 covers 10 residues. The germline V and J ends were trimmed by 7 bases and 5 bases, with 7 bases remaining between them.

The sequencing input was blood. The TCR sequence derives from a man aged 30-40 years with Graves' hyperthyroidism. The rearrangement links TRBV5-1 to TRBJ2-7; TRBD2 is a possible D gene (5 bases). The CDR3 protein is CASAGNEQYF. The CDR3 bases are TGCGCCAGCGCGGGTAACGAGCAGTACTTC.